This T cell receptor (beta chain) was profiled in a study of cytomegalovirus exposure and HLA in healthy donors. Overall study findings and caveats: As confirmed in vitro, three CMV-associated chains were specific for CMV antigens. Reports showed the classifier diagnosing cytomegalovirus status with high specificity and sensitivity. Investigators reported around 150 TCR beta chains as tied to cytomegalovirus. First-cohort TCR clusters tended to co-occur in the 95 to 150 validation repertoires, a later analysis found.

This CDR3 is 15 amino acids long. The germline V gene encodes CDR1 SGHRS and CDR2 YFSETQ. The V segment lost 3 bases and the J segment 1 base; nucleotides outside the gene matches: 3. Assay used: immunoSEQ multiplex PCR; TCRdb lists only in-frame clones, some missing. The table records over 150,000 clones, 85% to 90% of them present only once. This clone came up once. Its cognate antigen is unknown. This same CDR3 is encoded by further DNA sequences in the sample. The TCR was taken from a man between 18 and 29 years old in good health and CMV-seropositive. J is TRBJ2-1 and V is TRBV5-1, with 8 bases fitting TRBD1. Input material: PBMCs. The DNA of the CDR3 is TGCGCCAGCAGCTCAGGACAGGGATCCTACAATGAGCAGTTCTTC. Its protein is CASSSGQGSYNEQFF.